These 9 T cell receptor beta chains were sequenced from one sample in a study of regulatory T cells in long-lasting Graves disease. For TCR beta, libraries came from iRepertoire HTBI primers and Arm-PCR of CDR3 regions. TCRdb fed the multiplex PCR reads into MiXCR, producing one record per CDR3 protein. The repertoire holds 400,000 to 500,000 distinct CDR3 sequences, with roughly 23% as singletons. Time point reported: persistent/refractory GD, antithyroid drugs over 5 years with positive TRAb. RNA isolated from PBMCs was used to make the TCR library. This sample comprised peripheral blood mononuclear cells (PBMCs), obtained when the disease was refractory, from a patient treated with antithyroid drugs. The receptors come from a female donor with Graves disease.

This clonotype has ten or more counts. CDR3 sequence (DNA): TGTGCCACCAATAACGGGAGGCAGACTGAAGCTTTCTTT. Translated: CATNNGRQTEAFF. The V and J genes are TRBV24-1 and TRBJ1-1; D not certain. V was trimmed by 8 bases and J by 5 bases, leaving 14 bases between them. The germline CDR1 and CDR2 sequences are KGHDR and SFDVKD. The CDR3 has 13 amino acids.

The genes are TRBV29-1 and TRBJ1-1; D not resolved. Germline loops: CDR1 SQVTM, CDR2 ANQGSEA. The V end lost 1 base, the J end lost 6 bases, and 3 bases lay between the germline ends. The CDR3 contains 10 residues. The chain's CDR3 is CSVEVSEAFF. CDR3 DNA: TGCAGCGTTGAAGTTTCTGAAGCTTTCTTT.

This chain joins TRBV19 and TRBJ1-2; D perhaps matches TRBD1 (5 bases). In germline, CDR1 is LNHDA, CDR2 SQIVND (reference sequence). V dropped 7 bases and J dropped 4 bases, with 10 bases sitting between them. The CDR3 extends over 12 amino acids. The DNA of the CDR3 is TGTGCCAGTACGACAGAAGCCTATGGCTACACCTTC. It yields the protein CASTTEAYGYTF.

About this clonotype itself: This may be a read error: a much more frequent sequence differs by one nucleotide. In this CDR3 the conserved last residue, phenylalanine or tryptophan, is missing, so a read error is likely. Because the CDR3's place on the DNA is in doubt, the DNA is left out and the CDR3 is given as listed by TCRdb. V and J are TRBV11-2 and TRBJ2-7; the D call in the table, TRBD2, was not verified against the DNA. 12 amino acids form the CDR3, both terminal residues included. In germline, CDR1 is SGHAT, CDR2 FQNNGV. CDR3 region: CASSLALGFPYL.

This clonotype was found many times. This chain joins TRBV2 and TRBJ1-4; no definite D call. Trimming shortened V by 6 bases and J by 4 bases, and 15 bases separated the two germline ends. Germline assignment: CDR1 SNHLY and CDR2 FYNNEI. This CDR3 is 15 amino acids long. CDR3 residues: CASRAKGDFNEKLFF. The CDR3 region has the DNA TGTGCCAGCAGGGCGAAGGGAGACTTTAATGAAAAACTGTTTTTT.

This clonotype was counted only a few times. This sequence joins TRBV19 and TRBJ2-6; 7 positions agree with TRBD1. J lost 2 bases, V lost 3 bases, and 4 bases had no gene match. The CDR3 loop spans 16 amino acids. CDR1 and CDR2 (germline): LNHDA, SQIVND (reference sequence). CDR3 loop: CASSIPTGPGANVLTF. CDR3 DNA sequence: TGTGCCAGTAGTATCCCGACAGGGCCTGGGGCCAACGTCCTGACTTTC.

This clonotype turned up a few times. The V and J genes are TRBV20-1 and TRBJ1-1; D perhaps matches TRBD1 (6 bases). The V end lost 5 bases, the J end lost 4 bases, and 17 bases lay between the germline ends. Germline V gene data show CDR1 as DFQATT and CDR2 as SNEGSKA (reference sequence). The CDR3 is 14 residues long. In DNA form, the CDR3 reads TGCAGTGCTCGACAACAGGGTTTTGTCACTGAAGCTTTCTTT. Translation: CSARQQGFVTEAFF.

This clonotype was found a few times. The chain couples TRBV20-1 to TRBJ2-5; 8 bases are a match to TRBD1. The CDR3 sequence is 15 residues long. The germline CDR1 and CDR2 sequences are DFQATT and SNEGSKA (reference sequence). With 0 bases clipped from V and 5 bases from J, the junction kept 8 bases outside the gene matches. DNA for the CDR3: TGCAGTGCTAGAGATGTTCAGGGGGCGCTTGAGACCCAGTACTTC. This codes for CSARDVQGALETQYF.

This clonotype turned up a few times. The chain uses TRBV5-1 and TRBJ2-7, with D hard to call. V dropped 0 bases and J dropped 4 bases, with 11 bases sitting between them. The germline gives CDR1 SGHRS, CDR2 YFSETQ. The CDR3 runs to 14 residues. The CDR3 nucleotides are TGCGCCAGCAGCTTGGAATACGGTGTTTACGAGCAGTACTTC. As protein: CASSLEYGVYEQYF.